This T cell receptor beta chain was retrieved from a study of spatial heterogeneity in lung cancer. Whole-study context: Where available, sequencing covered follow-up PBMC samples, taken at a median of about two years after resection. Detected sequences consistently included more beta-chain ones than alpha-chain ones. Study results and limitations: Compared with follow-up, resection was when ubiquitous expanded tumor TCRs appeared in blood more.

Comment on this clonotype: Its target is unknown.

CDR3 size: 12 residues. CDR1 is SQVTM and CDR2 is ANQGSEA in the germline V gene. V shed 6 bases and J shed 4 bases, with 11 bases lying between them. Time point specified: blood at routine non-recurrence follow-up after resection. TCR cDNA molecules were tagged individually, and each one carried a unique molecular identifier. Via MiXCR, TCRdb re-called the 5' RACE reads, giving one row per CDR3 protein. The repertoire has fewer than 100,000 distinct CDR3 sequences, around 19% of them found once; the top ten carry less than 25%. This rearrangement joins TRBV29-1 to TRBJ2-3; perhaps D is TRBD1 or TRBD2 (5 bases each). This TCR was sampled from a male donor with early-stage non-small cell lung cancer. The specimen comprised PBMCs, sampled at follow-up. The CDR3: CSVKRDADTQYF. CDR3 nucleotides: TGCAGCGTAAAAAGGGACGCAGATACGCAGTATTTT.